The next 21 T cell receptor beta chains were all read from a single sample in a study of radiation and T cells in renal cell carcinoma. Time point meaning: blood 4 weeks post-SBRT, at nephrectomy. Sample treatment: 15 Gy SBRT to primary tumor, nephrectomy 4 weeks later. TCRdb's table, derived via immunoSEQ multiplex PCR, lists solely in-frame clones and lacks some. The sample records around 81,000 clones, about 82% being singletons. This specimen consisted of blood, obtained from a patient whose treatment included radiotherapy and nephrectomy. The source is a man between 45 and 60 years old with renal cell carcinoma.

The genes are TRBV4-1 and TRBJ2-1, with D hard to call. CDR1 and CDR2 from the germline V gene are MGHRA and YSYEKL. The CDR3 has 13 residues. Between the trimmed V and J ends, which lost 8 bases and 2 bases, there was a span of 10 bases. The CDR3 DNA is TGCGCCAGCGGGCTGGTGCCCTACAATGAGCAGTTCTTC. Translated: CASGLVPYNEQFF.

J is TRBJ1-2 and V is TRBV5-1; 9 bases fit TRBD1. The CDR3 spans 14 residues. V dropped 0 bases and J dropped 4; count of bases not matched to a gene: 1. Per the germline V gene, CDR1 is SGHRS and CDR2 is YFSETQ. CDR3 bases: TGCGCCAGCAGCTTGGGACAGGGGGGCTATGGCTACACCTTC. It yields the protein CASSLGQGGYGYTF.

The J gene is TRBJ2-3, the V gene TRBV5-4, with 12 bases lining up with TRBD2. V shed 0 bases and J 4 bases; nucleotides not matched to a gene: 3. The CDR3 extends over 16 amino acids. Germline V CDR1 and CDR2: SGHNT, YYREEE (reference sequence). In DNA form, the CDR3 reads TGTGCCAGCAGCTTGGGGCCTAGCGGGGGGGCAGATACGCAGTATTTT. Its protein product is CASSLGPSGGADTQYF.

The rearrangement uses TRBV4-2 and TRBJ2-5; 8 nucleotides agree with TRBD2. Per the germline V gene, CDR1 is LGHNA and CDR2 is YNFKEQ. The CDR3 contains 16 residues. J gave up 4 bases and V 0 bases, and 7 bases lay outside the gene matches. CDR3 in DNA: TGTGCCAGCAGCCAAGATGAATCGGGGGGGGCAGAGACCCAGTACTTC. Amino acid sequence: CASSQDESGGAETQYF.

This clone appeared once. The chain joins TRBV16 to TRBJ1-1, with D perhaps matching TRBD1 (5 bases). The CDR3 runs 13 residues. CDR1 KGHSY and CDR2 FQNENV come from the germline V gene. Trimming took off 5 bases at V and 1 base at J, with 8 bases between the two ends. The CDR3 bases are TGTGCCAGCAGCGCACAGGCGAACACTGAAGCTTTCTTT. Translation: CASSAQANTEAFF.

The chain links TRBV21-1 to TRBJ1-3. TRBV21-1 is described as a pseudogene. CDR3 size: 15 residues. CDR3 sequence (DNA): TGTGCCAGCAGCAAGAGGGGGGGCCCTGGAAACACCATATATTTT. Its protein product is CASSKRGGPGNTIYF.

The J gene is TRBJ2-3, the V gene TRBV7-2, with D perhaps matching TRBD2 (6 bases). V was cut by 4 bases and J by 2 bases, with 10 bases left in between. The V gene's germline CDR1 is SGHTA and CDR2 FQGNSA. This CDR3 has 14 residues. CDR3 sequence (DNA): TGTGCCAGCAGCTCGGGACTTCTCACAGATACGCAGTATTTT. Residues: CASSSGLLTDTQYF.

The chain couples TRBV30 to TRBJ1-1; unclear D gene. The V gene lost 0 bases and the J gene lost 6 bases, with 5 bases spanning the gap. The CDR3 sequence is 11 residues long. Germline loops: CDR1 GTSNPN, CDR2 SVGIG (reference sequence). In DNA form, the CDR3 reads TGTGCCTGGAGTGTAGGGCCTGAAGCTTTCTTT. Translated, it gives CAWSVGPEAFF.

The V call is TRBV5-4, the J call TRBJ2-5; 7 nucleotides align to TRBD1. Germline assignment: CDR1 SGHNT and CDR2 YYREEE (reference sequence). The V and J ends lost 5 bases and 5 bases, in that order; junction bases with no gene match: 12. The CDR3 runs to 15 residues. For the CDR3, the DNA is TGTGCCAGCAGTCAGAGACAGGGTGTCGGTGAGACCCAGTACTTC. Translating gives CASSQRQGVGETQYF.

This clone was recorded only once. The chain carries TRBV19 and TRBJ1-2; D uncertain. The CDR3 extends over 16 amino acids. Germline V gene sequence: CDR1 LNHDA, CDR2 SQIVND (reference sequence). Between the trimmed V and J ends, which lost 0 bases and 4 bases, there was a span of 15 bases. CDR3 amino acids: CASSIDTSWPVYGYTF. The CDR3 nucleotides read TGTGCCAGTAGTATAGATACTTCCTGGCCTGTCTATGGCTACACCTTC.

V is TRBV6-6 and J is TRBJ2-1; 9 positions match TRBD1. The CDR3 runs 14 residues. Germline V gene sequence: CDR1 MNHNY, CDR2 SVGAGI (reference sequence). The J segment lost 7 bases and the V segment lost 7 bases, leaving 8 bases of the junction unmatched. CDR3 sequence: CASKQGATLNEQFF. CDR3 sequence (DNA): TGTGCCAGCAAACAGGGGGCGACTTTAAATGAGCAGTTCTTC.

V and J are TRBV2 and TRBJ2-3; 13 positions agree with TRBD2. V lost 8 bases to trimming and J lost 2 bases; unmatched junction nucleotides: 7. Germline V gene sequence: CDR1 SNHLY, CDR2 FYNNEI. CDR3 size: 16 residues. CDR3 sequence (DNA): TGTGCCAGCGAAAGACTAGCGGGGGGACTCACAGATACGCAGTATTTT. It is translated as CASERLAGGLTDTQYF.

The rearrangement uses TRBV2 and TRBJ1-1; D not certain. Deletions cut 3 bases from V and 1 base from J, with 9 bases between. The CDR3 is 14 residues long. Germline CDR1 and CDR2: SNHLY and FYNNEI. CDR3 DNA sequence: TGTGCCAGCAGTGAGGGTCGGGGGAACACTGAAGCTTTCTTT. Translation: CASSEGRGNTEAFF.

V and J are TRBV5-6 and TRBJ1-2; possible D gene TRBD1, 5 bases. The CDR3 runs to 14 residues. In germline, CDR1 is SGHDT, CDR2 YYEEEE. The V end lost 1 base, the J end lost 2 bases, and 9 bases lay between the germline ends. The CDR3 coding sequence is TGTGCCAGCAGCTTGCCAGGGAGAAACTATGGCTACACCTTC. Translated, it gives CASSLPGRNYGYTF.

V gene TRBV27 combines with J gene TRBJ2-1; D uncertain. The CDR3 is 12 amino acids. CDR1 and CDR2 (germline): MNHEY, SMNVEV (reference sequence). With 2 bases removed from V and 7 bases from J, the gap between germline ends came to 6 bases. The CDR3: CASSLRANEQFF. As DNA, the CDR3 is TGTGCCAGCAGTTTACGGGCGAATGAGCAGTTCTTC.

The gene calls are TRBV4-3 and TRBJ2-3, with 13 bases matching TRBD2. V trimming: 0 bases; J trimming: 6 bases; junction bases outside the gene matches: 6. This CDR3 spans 17 amino acids. The germline V gene has CDR1 LGHNA and CDR2 YSLEER. The CDR3 region is CASSQESTSGGADTQYF. For the CDR3, the DNA is TGCGCCAGCAGCCAAGAATCAACTAGCGGGGGGGCCGATACGCAGTATTTT.

The chain combines TRBV4-1 with TRBJ2-7; D is perhaps TRBD1 (6 bases). Trimming took 1 base from V and 7 from J, leaving 20 bases between them. The germline V gene encodes CDR1 MGHRA and CDR2 YSYEKL. The CDR3 covers 16 residues. In DNA, the CDR3 is TGCGCCAGCAGCCAAGGTATGGGGGCGACGGGGCGGGAGCAGTACTTC. This codes for CASSQGMGATGREQYF.

V is TRBV15 and J is TRBJ2-3; 8 bases agree with TRBD1. The ends lost 9 bases at V and 6 bases at J; junction bases unmatched: 11. The CDR3 runs to 14 residues. Germline CDR1 LNHNV, CDR2 YYDKDF (reference sequence). CDR3 amino acids: CATKGQAHQDTQYF. CDR3 DNA sequence: TGTGCCACTAAGGGACAGGCACATCAGGATACGCAGTATTTT. Full variable domain (missing parts from reference TRBV15 and TRBJ2-3): DAMVIQNPRYQVTQFGKPVTLSCSQTLNHNVMYWYQQKSSQAPKLLFHYYDKDFNNEADTPDNFQSRRPNTSFCFLDIRSPGLGDTAMYLCATKGQAHQDTQYFGPGTRLTVL.

A remark on this clone: Mismatch with germline at one junction end may stem from a read error. The gene calls are TRBV4-1 and TRBJ1-1, with 7 nucleotides matching TRBD1. Looked up from germline, CDR1 is MGHRA and CDR2 is YSYEKL. The CDR3 consists of 14 residues. The DNA of the CDR3 is TGCGCCAGCAGCCAGGACAGGACCAACACTGAAGCTTCCTTT. Encoded protein: CASSQDRTNTEASF.

The chain is built from TRBV29-1 and TRBJ1-1; D may be TRBD1 (5 bases). In germline, CDR1 is SQVTM, CDR2 ANQGSEA. V was pared by 3 bases and J by 3 bases, with 11 bases between. The CDR3 consists of 13 residues. Written as DNA, the CDR3 is TGCAGCGTTGAGGCCCAACAGGACACTGAAGCTTTCTTT. Its protein product is CSVEAQQDTEAFF.

This sequence joins TRBV7-2 and TRBJ1-2; 8 nucleotides line up with TRBD1. Germline V gene sequence: CDR1 SGHTA, CDR2 FQGNSA. This CDR3 region has 15 residues. J lost 6 bases, V lost 5 bases, and 11 bases had no gene match. For the CDR3, the DNA is TGTGCCAGCAGCCTCGGCGGACAGGGTTTTAATGGCTACACCTTC. Translated, it gives CASSLGGQGFNGYTF.